The 19 T cell receptor beta chains reported below all come from one sample, sequenced in a study of T cell responses to AZD1222 COVID-19 vaccine (dated by TCRdb to about 2021). Library preparation was by the immunoSEQ multiplex PCR assay. Imported from immuneACCESS, the table was reduced by TCRdb to in-frame sequences with V and J called. These copies leave out some clones; in studies compared against another copy, an unresolved V gene accounts for under half, and the cause of the remainder is not known. Across this sample there are fewer than 150,000 clones, with more than 85% seen only once. Approximately 3.3% of the sample rests with the top ten. The meaning of the sample's time point label: baseline before first vaccination. Sequences were derived from peripheral blood, sampled on day 0 of AZD1222 vaccination. The origin of the receptors is an adult in good health.

The chain uses TRBV21-1 and TRBJ2-7. TRBV21-1 is flagged as a pseudogene. This CDR3 has 13 residues. CDR3 sequence reads: CASSKKGTYEQYF. CDR3 DNA sequence: TGTGCCAGCAGCAAAAAAGGTACCTACGAGCAGTACTTC.

V usage is TRBV27 and J usage is TRBJ2-5; 8 nucleotides align to TRBD1. With V trimmed by 6 bases and J by 4 bases, 7 bases remained unmatched. Germline V gene sequence: CDR1 MNHEY, CDR2 SMNVEV (reference sequence). The CDR3 extends over 14 amino acids. CDR3 residues: CASRPGGSGETQYF. Here the CDR3 DNA reads TGTGCCAGCAGACCAGGGGGCTCGGGAGAGACCCAGTACTTC.

This chain connects TRBV7-2 to TRBJ1-3; D remains unclear. V was pared by 5 bases and J by 3 bases, with 14 bases between. The CDR3 totals 15 residues. Germline V lookup: CDR1 SGHTA, CDR2 FQGNSA. CDR3 nucleotides: TGTGCCAGCAGCCCCGGGTCCCTGGGTGGAAACACCATATATTTT. This sequence encodes CASSPGSLGGNTIYF. Looking up the rest from reference TRBV7-2 and TRBJ1-3 gives the full variable domain: GAGVSQSPSNKVTEKGKDVELRCDPISGHTALYWYRQSLGQGLEFLIYFQGNSAPDKSGLPSDRFSAERTGGSVSTLTIQRTQQEDSAVYLCASSPGSLGGNTIYFGEGSWLTVV.

V is TRBV5-5 and J is TRBJ2-7; TRBD1 or TRBD2 may be the D gene (5 bases each). Trimming cost V 4 bases and J 6 bases, with 17 bases left between them. The germline V gene has CDR1 SGHKS and CDR2 YYEKEE (reference sequence). The CDR3 has 14 amino acids. This chain's CDR3 is CASSEGPASLEQYF. In DNA, the CDR3 is TGTGCCAGCAGCGAGGGGCCGGCTTCTCTCGAGCAGTACTTC.

The gene calls are TRBV4-3 and TRBJ1-1; TRBD1 might be the D (5 bases). CDR1 LGHNA and CDR2 YSLEER come from the germline V gene. The CDR3 covers 16 residues. Trimming cost V 3 bases and J 5 bases, with 19 bases left between them. The chain's CDR3 is CASSQNYRGAGTEAFF. CDR3 sequence (DNA): TGCGCCAGCAGCCAGAATTATCGGGGCGCGGGGACTGAAGCTTTCTTT.

This clone was detected only a few times. The chain employs TRBV18 and TRBJ1-4; D gene uncertain. V was shortened by 1 base and J by 3 bases, with 6 bases between the two germline ends. CDR3 length: 14 residues. Germline loops: CDR1 KGHSH, CDR2 LQKENI. CDR3 coding DNA: TGTGCCAGCTCACCACGAGGGTCTAATGAAAAACTGTTTTTT. Translated, it gives CASSPRGSNEKLFF.

The V and J genes are TRBV15 and TRBJ1-2; no firm D call. With 0 bases removed from V and 6 bases from J, the gap between germline ends came to 5 bases. CDR1 is LNHNV and CDR2 is YYDKDF in the germline V gene (reference sequence). This CDR3 has 12 residues. The CDR3 sequence: CATSRDQNGYTF. CDR3 bases: TGTGCCACCAGCAGAGATCAGAATGGCTACACCTTC. The entire variable domain, with the rest obtained from reference TRBV15 and TRBJ1-2, is as follows: DAMVIQNPRYQVTQFGKPVTLSCSQTLNHNVMYWYQQKSSQAPKLLFHYYDKDFNNEADTPDNFQSRRPNTSFCFLDIRSPGLGDTAMYLCATSRDQNGYTFGSGTRLTVV.

The V and J genes are TRBV15 and TRBJ1-4, with D perhaps matching TRBD1 (5 bases). This CDR3 is built from 14 residues. Germline V CDR1 and CDR2: LNHNV, YYDKDF (reference sequence). The V gene lost 5 bases and the J gene lost 4 bases, with 11 bases spanning the gap. In nucleotides, the CDR3 is TGTGCCACCAGCCTGGGGCAGCTTAATGAAAAACTGTTTTTT. Its translation is CATSLGQLNEKLFF. Drawing the rest from reference TRBV15 and TRBJ1-4, the complete variable domain is DAMVIQNPRYQVTQFGKPVTLSCSQTLNHNVMYWYQQKSSQAPKLLFHYYDKDFNNEADTPDNFQSRRPNTSFCFLDIRSPGLGDTAMYLCATSLGQLNEKLFFGSGTQLSVL.

This clone was found a few times. The chain has TRBV12-5 and TRBJ1-1; TRBD1 agrees at 10 bases. Trimming took 2 bases from V and 7 from J; bases not matched to a gene: 10. Germline-derived CDR1 and CDR2 are LGHNT and FRNRAP. This CDR3 has 16 residues. The chain's CDR3 is CASGLFWTGGGNEAFF. The CDR3 DNA follows: TGTGCTAGTGGTTTGTTTTGGACAGGGGGAGGAAATGAAGCTTTCTTT. Using reference TRBV12-5 and TRBJ1-1 for the parts outside the CDR3, the full variable domain is DARVTQTPRHKVTEMGQEVTMRCQPILGHNTVFWYRQTMMQGLELLAYFRNRAPLDDSGMPKDRFSAEMPDATLATLKIQPSEPRDSAVYFCASGLFWTGGGNEAFFGQGTRLTVV.

V usage is TRBV4-3 and J usage is TRBJ2-7; 10 nucleotides agree with TRBD1. The germline gives CDR1 LGHNA, CDR2 YSLEER. The CDR3 consists of 14 residues. V lost 6 bases and J lost 4; bases outside the gene matches: 6. The CDR3: CASSPGTGAYEQYF. DNA for the CDR3: TGCGCCAGCAGTCCCGGGACAGGGGCATACGAGCAGTACTTC.

The rearrangement joins TRBV7-3 to TRBJ2-1; the match to TRBD2 covers 8 bases. With 2 bases clipped from V and 4 bases from J, the junction kept 1 base outside the gene matches. The V gene's germline CDR1 is SGHTA and CDR2 FQGTGA. The CDR3 has 14 amino acids. Written as DNA, the CDR3 is TGTGCCAGCAGCTTATTAGCGGGATACAATGAGCAGTTCTTC. Its translation is CASSLLAGYNEQFF.

The CDR3 bases are TGTGCCAGCAGCTTAGTTGGGGGGGGAAACACCATATATTTT. Residues: CASSLVGGGNTIYF. V and J are TRBV7-2 and TRBJ1-3; a possible D gene is TRBD1 (5 bases). This CDR3 region has 14 residues. Trimming shortened V by 1 base and J by 4 bases, and 8 bases separated the two germline ends. The germline gives CDR1 SGHTA, CDR2 FQGNSA.

This clone appeared a few times. V and J are TRBV2 and TRBJ1-2; 7 bases fit TRBD1. CDR1 and CDR2 (germline): SNHLY, FYNNEI. This CDR3 has 13 residues. V lost 11 bases and J lost 4; bases outside the gene matches: 10. The CDR3 spells CALREGAVYGYTF. Written as DNA, the CDR3 is TGTGCCCTCAGGGAGGGGGCGGTCTATGGCTACACCTTC.

V usage is TRBV4-3 and J usage is TRBJ1-3, with a weak D call TRBD1 (5 bases). Germline values: CDR1 LGHNA, CDR2 YSLEER. The CDR3 totals 15 residues. Trimming stripped 6 bases from V and 0 bases from J, with 12 bases between. As DNA, the CDR3 is TGCGCCAGCAGTCGTTCAGGGATCTCTGGAAACACCATATATTTT. It translates to CASSRSGISGNTIYF.

This clone has only one observation. This chain uses TRBV28 with TRBJ1-5; D perhaps matches TRBD1 (6 bases). There are 13 residues in the CDR3. CDR1 is MDHEN and CDR2 is SYDVKM in the germline V gene. Trimming left V 5 bases short and J 3 bases short, with 8 bases between. The CDR3 DNA reads TGTGCCAGCAGTCGGACAGCCAATCAGCCCCAGCATTTT. Protein: CASSRTANQPQHF.

The rearrangement joins TRBV5-1 to TRBJ2-3, with D uncertain. The V end lost 0 bases, the J end lost 1 base, and 6 bases lay between the germline ends. The CDR3 spans 14 residues. Germline loops: CDR1 SGHRS, CDR2 YFSETQ. The CDR3 DNA follows: TGCGCCAGCAGCTTGGTAGTGGGCACAGATACGCAGTATTTT. Protein: CASSLVVGTDTQYF.

V is TRBV28 and J is TRBJ1-6, with unresolved D. Trimming took 6 bases from V and 8 from J, leaving 20 bases between them. CDR1 and CDR2 (germline): MDHEN, SYDVKM. This CDR3 comprises 16 residues. The CDR3 sequence is CASRPPQASHYSPLHF. The CDR3 DNA reads as TGTGCCAGCAGACCTCCCCAGGCATCTCACTATTCACCCCTCCACTTT.

This clone was recorded only once. The chain couples TRBV9 to TRBJ2-1; D unclear. The CDR3 sequence is 15 residues long. The germline V gene has CDR1 SGDLS and CDR2 YYNGEE. V was shortened by 3 bases and J by 8 bases, with 18 bases between the two germline ends. Here the CDR3 reads CASSGPIQAVHEQFF. The CDR3, as DNA: TGTGCCAGCAGCGGTCCGATTCAGGCGGTCCATGAGCAGTTCTTC.

The V call is TRBV6-2 or TRBV6-3, the J call TRBJ2-1, with 10 bases lining up with TRBD2. Germline assignment: CDR1 MNHEY and CDR2 SVGEGT. This CDR3 has 17 amino acids. V lost 2 bases, J lost 5 bases, and 9 bases stayed unmatched. Here the CDR3 reads CASSYHIAGGVDNEQFF. The CDR3 DNA sequence: TGTGCCAGCAGTTACCATATAGCGGGAGGCGTAGACAATGAGCAGTTCTTC.